The T cell receptor (beta chain) described here comes from a study of low-dose radiotherapy and immunotherapy resistance in tumors. Study-wide context: The regimen for patients comprised intravenous nivolumab 240 mg every two weeks plus intravenous ipilimumab 1 mg/kg every six weeks.

This clonotype was recorded at least ten times. First-strand cDNA used TRAV- and TRBV-specific primers, covering alpha and beta chains. Both a constant-region primer and a V-primer adapter served to amplify TCRs across approximately 19 PCR cycles. TCRdb called the reads again in MiXCR, with one record for every CDR3 protein. This table has under 95,000 distinct CDR3 sequences, roughly a sixth appearing once. CDR1 and CDR2 from the germline V gene are SEHNR and FQNEAQ (reference sequence). V shed 5 bases, J shed 8 bases, and the junction held 3 bases outside the gene matches. The CDR3 is made up of 13 amino acids. Documented time point: before trial treatment.

This TCR was recovered from a male donor with prostate cancer. This sequence joins TRBV7-9 and TRBJ1-6; TRBD1 matches at 7 bases. The sample consisted of PBMCs, taken before treatment. The CDR3 sequence is CASSTTGDSPLHF. The CDR3 nucleotides are TGTGCCAGCAGCACCACAGGGGATTCACCCCTCCACTTT.